Listed below are T cell receptor beta chains from one sample, sequenced in a study of human T cells and chemical hapten exposure. TCRdb re-analysed the RACE reads in MiXCR, keeping a single row per CDR3 protein. Counted here are a few hundred thousand distinct CDR3 sequences, over 8% occurring once; the ten biggest clones make up 2.3%. The source was whole blood, collected in connection with sensitization to the hapten diphenylcyclopropenone (DPC). These receptors were taken from a woman between 40 and 55 years old with alopecia areata. Some clones in this sample may be carry-over from other donors' samples. Each CDR3 is given with its conserved first and last residue. D genes are given only for firm matches. Size values are once, few and many counts, or a class for expanded clones, and some rows have none.

J gene	D gene	clone size	V gene	CDR3 DNA	CDR3 protein
TRBJ2-3	NA	NA	TRBV14	TGTGCCAGCAGCCGTAGACAGGGAGGGACAGATACGCAGTATTTT	CASSRRQGGTDTQYF
TRBJ1-3	NA	NA	TRBV12-3/TRBV12-4	TGTGCCAGCAGCCCCCCCGGGGCGGCTGGAAACACCATATATTTT	CASSPPGAAGNTIYF
TRBJ2-1	NA	many	TRBV4-1	TGCGCCAGCAGATATGGGACGGCTCTAGACGAGCAGTTCTTC	CASRYGTALDEQFF
TRBJ1-5	TRBD1	NA	TRBV28	TGTGCCAGCAGTTCGACAGGGGGTCAGCCCCAGCATTTT	CASSSTGGQPQHF
TRBJ2-2	TRBD1	many	TRBV29-1	TGCAGCGGACGGGGACAGATGAACACCGGGGAGCTGTTTTTT	CSGRGQMNTGELFF
TRBJ2-5	NA	NA	TRBV20-1	TGCAGTGCCCCGACAGGTTTCTTTGAGACCCAGTACTTC	CSAPTGFFETQYF
TRBJ1-5	TRBD1	many	TRBV12-3/TRBV12-4	TGTGCCAGCAGCCGGACAGGGGGCCGTCAGCCCCAGCATTTT	CASSRTGGRQPQHF
TRBJ2-4	NA	many	TRBV10-3	TGTGCCATCAATCATGAGGACGGGAGCATTCAGTACTTC	CAINHEDGSIQYF
TRBJ2-1	TRBD2	NA	TRBV12-3/TRBV12-4	TGTGCCAGCAGTGCATCCTCTAGCGGTTACAATGAGCAGTTCTTC	CASSASSSGYNEQFF
TRBJ2-1	TRBD1	NA	TRBV5-6	TGTGCCAGCAGCTTGACCACAAGCACAGGGGCTTGGGATGAGCAGTTCTTC	CASSLTTSTGAWDEQFF
TRBJ1-5	NA	few	TRBV28	TGTGCCAGCAGTTTAATTTTCTCGGACCTAAGCAATCAGCCCCAGCATTTT	CASSLIFSDLSNQPQHF
TRBJ2-1	NA	NA	TRBV7-9	TGTGCCAGCGTTACGGGGACACTCTACAATGAGCAGTTCTTC	CASVTGTLYNEQFF
TRBJ2-3	NA	few	TRBV12-3/TRBV12-4	TGTGCCAGCAGCAACAAGGGCAGCACAGATACGCAGTATTTT	CASSNKGSTDTQYF
TRBJ1-5	TRBD1	many	TRBV18	TGTGCCAGCTCACCCGGACAGGGGGCCGTTAATCAGCCCCAGCATTTT	CASSPGQGAVNQPQHF
TRBJ2-4	TRBD1	few	TRBV30	TGTGCCTGGAGTGTAGACTTGGACAGGGGATCGGCCAAAAACATTCAGTACTTC	CAWSVDLDRGSAKNIQYF
TRBJ1-5	NA	NA	TRBV29-1	TGCAGCGTTGCGGTGGGCCGGGATCAGCCCCAGCATTTT	CSVAVGRDQPQHF
TRBJ2-5	TRBD1	few	TRBV25-1	TGTGCCAGCAAAAGCTGGACAGGACAAGAGACCCAGTACTTC	CASKSWTGQETQYF
TRBJ2-7	TRBD1	NA	TRBV15	TGTGCCACCAGCAGAGCCGGGACAGGTAGACTGGGGCAGTACTTC	CATSRAGTGRLGQYF
TRBJ1-6	NA	NA	TRBV15	TGTGCCACCAGCAGAGACGAGCAGGGGCTCCTCCACTTT	CATSRDEQGLLHF
TRBJ2-5	NA	few	TRBV6-6	TGTGCCAGCAGTTATGGCAGGGGAGGGCAAGAGACCCAGTACTTC	CASSYGRGGQETQYF
TRBJ2-1	NA	NA	TRBV29-1	TGCAGCGTTATGGGGGGCTCCTACAATGAGCAGTTCTTC	CSVMGGSYNEQFF
TRBJ2-3	TRBD2	NA	TRBV5-5	TGTGCCAGCAGCACGGGGACTAGCGGGAGCACAGATACGCAGTATTTT	CASSTGTSGSTDTQYF
TRBJ2-7	NA	many	TRBV12-3/TRBV12-4	TGTGCCAGCAGAAGAAGCGACGAGCAGTACTTC	CASRRSDEQYF
TRBJ2-1	TRBD2	many	TRBV5-5	TGTGCCAGCGCGGGACTAGCGTTCAATGAGCAGTTCTTC	CASAGLAFNEQFF